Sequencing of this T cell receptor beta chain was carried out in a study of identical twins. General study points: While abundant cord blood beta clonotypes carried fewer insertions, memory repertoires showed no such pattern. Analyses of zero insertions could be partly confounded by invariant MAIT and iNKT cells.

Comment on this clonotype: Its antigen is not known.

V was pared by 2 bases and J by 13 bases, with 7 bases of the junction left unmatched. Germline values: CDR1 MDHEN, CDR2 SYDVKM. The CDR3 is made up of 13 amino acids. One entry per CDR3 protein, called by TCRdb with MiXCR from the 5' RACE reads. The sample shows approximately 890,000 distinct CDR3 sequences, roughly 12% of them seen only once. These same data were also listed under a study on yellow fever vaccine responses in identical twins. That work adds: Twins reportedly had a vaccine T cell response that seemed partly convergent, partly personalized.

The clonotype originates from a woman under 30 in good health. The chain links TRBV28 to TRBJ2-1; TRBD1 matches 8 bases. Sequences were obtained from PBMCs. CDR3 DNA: TGTGCCAGCAGTTTAGGGACAGGAACGATTCAGTTCTTC. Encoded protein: CASSLGTGTIQFF. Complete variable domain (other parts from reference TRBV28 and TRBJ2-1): DVKVTQSSRYLVKRTGEKVFLECVQDMDHENMFWYRQDPGLGLRLIYFSYDVKMKEKGDIPEGYSVSREKKERFSLILESASTNQTSMYLCASSLGTGTIQFFGPGTRLTVL.